The 14 T cell receptor beta chains listed next were all sequenced from one sample in a study of blood T cell repertoires in COVID-19 (TCRdb year 2020). The library was built by means of the immunoSEQ multiplex PCR assay. TCRdb took this table from immuneACCESS and kept in-frame rearrangements with V and J called. Such tables lack part of the clones; where checked against another copy, unresolved V genes explain under half of the gap, and the rest is unexplained. The sample data list roughly 120,000 clones, and roughly 84% of these were observed just once. The top ten hold 7.9% of the sample. The sample was peripheral blood. These receptors were taken from a woman over 75 with active or convalescent COVID-19.

The chain uses TRBV5-1 and TRBJ1-3; D uncertain. CDR3 length: 15 amino acids. Trimming took off 0 bases at V and 2 bases at J, with 9 bases between the two ends. Germline values: CDR1 SGHRS, CDR2 YFSETQ. The CDR3: CASSLEFRAGNTIYF. In nucleotides, the CDR3 is TGCGCCAGCAGCTTGGAGTTTCGGGCTGGAAACACCATATATTTT.

The CDR3 DNA follows: TGTGCCAGTAGTATAGGAGGGGGCACTGAAGCTTTCTTT. Amino acids: CASSIGGGTEAFF. V usage is TRBV19 and J usage is TRBJ1-1; perhaps TRBD1 as D (6 bases). Germline assignment: CDR1 LNHDA and CDR2 SQIVND (reference sequence). The CDR3 is made up of 13 amino acids. The V end lost 1 base, the J end lost 4 bases, and 7 bases lay between the germline ends.

J is TRBJ2-1 and V is TRBV14; 10 bases agree with TRBD2. This CDR3 is built from 15 residues. The V gene end was trimmed by 5 bases and the J gene end by 4 bases; junction bases not matched to a gene: 5. Germline lookup yields CDR1 SGHDN and CDR2 FVKESK. The CDR3 loop reads CASSSTSGVYNEQFF. As DNA, the CDR3 is TGTGCCAGCAGCTCAACTAGCGGGGTTTACAATGAGCAGTTCTTC.

The chain joins TRBV24-1 to TRBJ1-3; D is possibly TRBD1 (6 bases). The CDR3 extends over 15 amino acids. V was pared by 4 bases and J by 1 base, with 10 bases between. Germline CDR1 is KGHDR and CDR2 is SFDVKD. The CDR3 sequence is CATSDPQGSGNTIYF. DNA of the CDR3: TGTGCCACCAGTGACCCACAGGGATCTGGAAACACCATATATTTT.

The chain couples TRBV16 to TRBJ2-3; TRBD2 agrees at 11 bases. CDR3 length equals 16 residues. CDR1 is KGHSY, CDR2 FQNENV, per germline. Trimming took 0 bases from V and 6 from J; bases not matched to a gene: 5. The CDR3: CASSQSLAGEVDTQYF. In nucleotides, the CDR3 is TGTGCCAGCAGCCAATCACTAGCGGGAGAAGTGGATACGCAGTATTTT.

This sequence joins TRBV5-6 and TRBJ2-1, with 11 bases aligning to TRBD2. J lost 8 bases, V lost 4 bases, and 8 bases had no gene match. CDR3 length: 15 amino acids. Germline CDR1 is SGHDT and CDR2 is YYEEEE. The CDR3 spells CASSKTSGRSDEQFF. Here the CDR3 DNA reads TGTGCCAGCAGCAAAACTAGCGGGAGATCGGATGAGCAGTTCTTC.

The chain is built from TRBV5-1 and TRBJ1-1; possible D gene TRBD1, 6 bases. Trimming shortened V by 5 bases and J by 6 bases, and 17 bases separated the two germline ends. From germline, CDR1 is SGHRS and CDR2 YFSETQ. The CDR3 has 14 amino acids. CDR3: CASSWQGRGAEAFF. Here the CDR3 DNA reads TGCGCCAGCAGTTGGCAGGGGAGAGGCGCTGAAGCTTTCTTT.

The chain joins TRBV12-3 or TRBV12-4 to TRBJ2-1, with D perhaps TRBD2 (5 bases). The CDR3 has 12 residues. V was pared by 6 bases and J by 7 bases, with 10 bases between. CDR3 bases: TGTGCCAGCAGCTCCACTAGAAATGAGCAGTTCTTC. Residues: CASSSTRNEQFF.

V usage is TRBV5-1 and J usage is TRBJ2-3, with D possibly being TRBD2 (6 bases). The CDR3 length is 14 residues. CDR1 is SGHRS and CDR2 is YFSETQ in the germline V gene. The germline V and J ends were trimmed by 8 bases and 0 bases, with 13 bases remaining between them. The CDR3 region has the DNA TGCGCCAGTCGGGACTCCGCTAGCACAGATACGCAGTATTTT. Amino acid sequence: CASRDSASTDTQYF.

The gene calls are TRBV5-8 and TRBJ2-2; 7 nucleotides line up with TRBD1. V was clipped by 4 bases and J by 2 bases; unmatched bases: 8. The germline CDR1 and CDR2 sequences are SGHTS and YDEGEE. The CDR3 loop spans 16 amino acids. CDR3 protein: CASSRPGQLNTGELFF. CDR3 sequence (DNA): TGTGCCAGCAGCCGTCCGGGACAGCTTAACACCGGGGAGCTGTTTTTT.

The chain employs TRBV19 and TRBJ1-3, with D tentatively TRBD1 (5 bases). V lost 6 bases and J lost 2, with 8 bases in between. The CDR3 covers 13 residues. Germline CDR1 LNHDA, CDR2 SQIVND (reference sequence). The CDR3 loop reads CASSRDAGNTIYF. Here the CDR3 DNA reads TGTGCCAGTAGCAGGGATGCTGGAAACACCATATATTTT.

This chain links TRBV24-1 with TRBJ2-2; TRBD2 matches at 14 bases. The CDR3 extends over 20 amino acids. With V trimmed by 3 bases and J by 3 bases, 11 bases remained unmatched. Germline CDR1 is KGHDR and CDR2 is SFDVKD. The CDR3 nucleotides are TGTGCCACCAGTGATCTCCGACTAGCGGGAGGGCCCAGGGACACCGGGGAGCTGTTTTTT. It codes for CATSDLRLAGGPRDTGELFF.

The rearrangement links TRBV3-1 (or the pseudogene TRBV3-2) to TRBJ1-1; 7 bases fit TRBD1. J lost 5 bases, V lost 6 bases, and 9 bases had no gene match. Germline-derived CDR1 and CDR2 are LGHDT and YNNKEL (reference sequence). The CDR3 is 14 residues long. The CDR3 region is CASRAQGGRTEAFF. The CDR3 DNA sequence: TGTGCCAGCAGGGCTCAGGGGGGACGAACTGAAGCTTTCTTT.

The chain uses TRBV6-1 and TRBJ1-2, with D unclear. Germline-derived CDR1 and CDR2 are MNHNS and SASEGT. The length of the CDR3 is 14 residues. The V gene lost 2 bases and the J gene lost 8 bases, with 15 bases spanning the gap. CDR3 bases: TGTGCCAGCAGTGAAAGGGTGTCGGGAGACGGCTACACCTTC. Amino acid sequence: CASSERVSGDGYTF.